This T cell receptor beta chain was captured in a study of early T cells in non-severe SARS-CoV-2 infection. Background on the study: Bulk RNA taken from unsorted whole blood was sequenced, leaving chains unpaired. Study results and caveats: Matching results from VDJdb favored anti-spike CD8 responses, leaving private and CD4 specificities undetected.

Individual cDNA molecules each received unique molecular identifiers attached to them. TCRdb reanalysed the 5' RACE reads using MiXCR and keeps one entry per CDR3 protein. The sample has around 83,000 distinct CDR3 sequences; about 10% are singletons. Germline CDR1 reads SEHNR; CDR2 reads FQNEAQ (reference sequence). V shed 2 bases and J shed 6 bases, with 14 bases lying between them. The CDR3 sequence is 15 residues long. This clonotype has ten or more counts. The antigen is unknown. This TCR was recovered from an adult who was a healthcare worker with PCR-confirmed SARS-CoV-2 infection or an uninfected control (not recorded which). J is TRBJ2-1 and V is TRBV7-9, with D possibly being TRBD2 (6 bases). Sequenced here: whole blood, sampled at baseline. DNA of the CDR3: TGTGCCAGCAGCTTAAGGATGGCGGGAACCAATGAGCAGTTCTTC. Translating gives CASSLRMAGTNEQFF.